The 28 T cell receptor beta chains in this list originate from one sample, sequenced in a study of Siglec-9 on CD8 T cells in melanoma. TCRdb's table, derived via immunoSEQ multiplex PCR, lists solely in-frame clones and lacks some. The sample records tens of thousands of clones, approximately 80% being singletons. Sequenced: Siglec-9- CD8+ T cells sorted from blood. Source of these receptors: a human donor in good health.

The gene calls are TRBV19 and TRBJ1-1; no firm D call. This CDR3 region has 14 residues. CDR1 is LNHDA, CDR2 SQIVND, per germline (reference sequence). Trimming stripped 1 base from V and 8 bases from J, with 14 bases between. CDR3 coding DNA: TGTGCCAGTAGTATAGGGGCCTCGGTGGCCGAAGCTTTCTTT. Its protein product is CASSIGASVAEAFF.

The chain combines TRBV5-6 with TRBJ2-4; 9 positions agree with TRBD1. The CDR3 is 17 residues long. J lost 0 bases, V lost 1 base, and 5 bases had no gene match. Germline values: CDR1 SGHDT, CDR2 YYEEEE. The CDR3 here is CASSLQGQGIAKNIQYF. The CDR3 DNA reads TGTGCCAGCAGCTTGCAGGGACAGGGAATAGCCAAAAACATTCAGTACTTC.

The chain uses TRBV7-6 and TRBJ1-1; D is ambiguous. Trimming removed 5 bases from V and 3 bases from J, with 13 bases in between. The V gene's germline CDR1 is SGHVS and CDR2 FNYEAQ. The CDR3 covers 14 residues. The CDR3 protein is CASSPGLQDTEAFF. CDR3 bases: TGTGCCAGCAGCCCAGGACTCCAAGACACTGAAGCTTTCTTT. Based on the CDR3 plus reference TRBV7-6 and TRBJ1-1, the full variable domain is GAGVSQSPRYKVTKRGQDVALRCDPISGHVSLYWYRQALGQGPEFLTYFNYEAQQDKSGLPNDRFSAERPEGSISTLTIQRTEQRDSAMYRCASSPGLQDTEAFFGQGTRLTVV.

J is TRBJ2-2 and V is TRBV10-2; D is uncertain. Germline values: CDR1 WSHSY, CDR2 SAAADI. Between the trimmed V and J ends, which lost 0 bases and 2 bases, there was a span of 10 bases. The CDR3 extends over 16 amino acids. The CDR3: CASSESFGVNTGELFF. The CDR3 DNA reads TGCGCCAGCAGTGAGTCGTTTGGGGTTAACACCGGGGAGCTGTTTTTT.

The chain combines TRBV7-9 with TRBJ1-3; D not certain. Trimming took 1 base from V and 6 from J, leaving 7 bases between them. CDR1 and CDR2 (germline): SEHNR, FQNEAQ (reference sequence). The CDR3 length is 13 residues. This CDR3 is CASSLVLPNTIYF. DNA of the CDR3: TGTGCCAGCAGCTTAGTTCTACCAAACACCATATATTTT.

This chain links TRBV7-9 with TRBJ2-3; D remains unclear. Germline CDR1 reads SEHNR; CDR2 reads FQNEAQ (reference sequence). The CDR3 has 14 amino acids. Deletions cut 1 base from V and 4 bases from J, with 9 bases between. The CDR3 here is CASSLVSVADTQYF. CDR3 bases: TGTGCCAGCAGCTTAGTTTCAGTCGCAGATACGCAGTATTTT.

The chain couples TRBV29-1 to TRBJ2-1; tentative D call: TRBD1 (6 bases). Germline values: CDR1 SQVTM, CDR2 ANQGSEA. V was trimmed by 1 base and J by 2 bases, leaving 12 bases between them. This CDR3 contains 15 residues. CDR3 residues: CSVEVTGNPYNEQFF. The CDR3 bases are TGCAGCGTTGAAGTGACAGGCAACCCCTACAATGAGCAGTTCTTC.

The V and J genes are TRBV6-5 and TRBJ2-7; the D call may be TRBD1 or TRBD2 (6 bases each). This CDR3 has 16 amino acids. The V gene lost 3 bases and the J gene lost 0 bases, with 15 bases spanning the gap. Germline CDR1 is MNHEY and CDR2 is SVGAGI. Written as DNA, the CDR3 is TGTGCCAGCAGTTATGTGCCGGGGGCTCTCTCCTACGAGCAGTACTTC. Protein product: CASSYVPGALSYEQYF.

This clone has only a few counts. The chain employs TRBV10-3 and TRBJ2-7, with 7 bases fitting TRBD1. Germline CDR1 and CDR2: ENHRY and SYGVKD. CDR3 length: 14 amino acids. Unmatched junction bases numbered 5, after V lost 6 bases and J lost 0 bases. The chain's CDR3 is CAISTGASSYEQYF. Written as DNA, the CDR3 is TGTGCCATCAGCACAGGGGCCAGCTCCTACGAGCAGTACTTC.

This clone occurred once. The V and J genes are TRBV4-1 and TRBJ2-1; D call uncertain. This CDR3 contains 13 residues. The ends were cut back, 1 base at V and 5 bases at J, with 6 bases in the middle. Looked up from germline, CDR1 is MGHRA and CDR2 is YSYEKL. CDR3 protein: CASSQARNNEQFF. Written as DNA, the CDR3 is TGCGCCAGCAGCCAAGCCAGAAACAATGAGCAGTTCTTC.

The chain is built from TRBV11-2 and TRBJ1-4; D might be TRBD1 (5 bases). This CDR3 spans 13 amino acids. The V gene's germline CDR1 is SGHAT and CDR2 FQNNGV. V was shortened by 4 bases and J by 11 bases, with 14 bases between the two germline ends. The CDR3 sequence: CASSSAGRAKLFF. The CDR3 bases are TGTGCCAGCAGCTCGGCAGGCAGGGCGAAACTGTTTTTT.

The chain is built from TRBV7-2 and TRBJ1-2; D is unresolved. Deletions cut 5 bases from V and 5 bases from J, with 15 bases between. The CDR3 runs to 14 residues. Germline CDR1 reads SGHTA; CDR2 reads FQGNSA. The CDR3 region has the DNA TGTGCCAGCAGCCAGGTGGTGGCGGAGTATGGCTACACCTTC. This codes for CASSQVVAEYGYTF.

CDR3 in DNA: TGTGCCAGTAGTATGAAGTACTCCTACAATGAGCAGTTCTTC. Protein product: CASSMKYSYNEQFF. The rearrangement joins TRBV19 to TRBJ2-1, with unresolved D. V was shortened by 3 bases and J by 0 bases, with 6 bases between the two germline ends. The germline V gene encodes CDR1 LNHDA and CDR2 SQIVND (reference sequence). CDR3 length equals 14 residues.

The chain's CDR3 is CASSPGPGTEAFF. For the CDR3, the DNA is TGTGCCAGCAGTCCCGGCCCTGGGACTGAAGCTTTCTTT. The rearrangement joins TRBV27 to TRBJ1-1; D ambiguous. The CDR3 length is 13 residues. Germline V gene lookup returns CDR1 MNHEY and CDR2 SMNVEV (reference sequence). V dropped 5 bases and J dropped 5 bases, with 12 bases sitting between them.

CDR3 sequence (DNA): TGTGCCAGCAGTTTGACAGGGGGCGCGGGTCAGCCCCAGCATTTT. Protein product: CASSLTGGAGQPQHF. The chain is built from TRBV27 and TRBJ1-5; 10 bases are shared with TRBD1. Germline CDR1 is MNHEY and CDR2 is SMNVEV (reference sequence). V shed 3 bases, J shed 6 bases, and the junction held 5 bases outside the gene matches. CDR3 length: 15 residues.

The chain carries TRBV19 and TRBJ2-7; 9 positions match TRBD2. After removal of 2 bases from V and 2 bases from J, the junction contained 4 bases not matched to a gene. The V gene's germline CDR1 is LNHDA and CDR2 SQIVND (reference sequence). The CDR3 is 15 amino acids. CDR3 amino acids: CASSINLAGPYEQYV. CDR3 nucleotides: TGTGCCAGTAGTATAAATCTAGCGGGACCCTACGAGCAGTACGTC.

This clone showed up just once. The CDR3 reads CAISEFGRGRHGYTF. Written as DNA, the CDR3 is TGTGCCATCAGTGAGTTTGGCAGGGGGCGGCATGGCTACACCTTC. The V call is TRBV10-3, the J call TRBJ1-2, with TRBD1 identical over 8 bases. The junction had 7 bases not matched to a gene; V was cut back by 1 base and J by 6 bases. Germline CDR1 ENHRY, CDR2 SYGVKD. The CDR3 loop spans 15 amino acids.

The chain combines TRBV5-1 with TRBJ2-5; D is uncertain. The V gene lost 0 bases and the J gene lost 5 bases, with 11 bases spanning the gap. The CDR3 runs to 14 residues. From germline, CDR1 is SGHRS and CDR2 YFSETQ. CDR3 DNA: TGCGCCAGCAGCTTGGACGGCTTTGGGGAGACCCAGTACTTC. Amino acids: CASSLDGFGETQYF.

The rearrangement uses TRBV7-9 and TRBJ1-1, with D possibly TRBD1 on 6 matching bases. The germline V gene encodes CDR1 SEHNR and CDR2 FQNEAQ (reference sequence). CDR3 size: 16 residues. V lost 4 bases and J lost 4, with 19 bases in between. The CDR3 is CASSSPPTGRSTEAFF. CDR3 sequence (DNA): TGTGCCAGCAGCTCACCTCCGACAGGACGCAGCACTGAAGCTTTCTTT.

CDR3 sequence (DNA): TGTGCCAGCAGATACCCGGGACTAGCGTTGGGGACAGATACGCAGTATTTT. This gives the protein CASRYPGLALGTDTQYF. The chain uses TRBV6-7 and TRBJ2-3; 10 bases fit TRBD2. TRBV6-7 is filed as an ORF, its function uncertain. CDR3 length equals 17 residues. The V segment lost 6 bases and the J segment 3 bases; nucleotides outside the gene matches: 12.

V gene TRBV28 combines with J gene TRBJ2-1; maybe TRBD2 (6 bases). CDR1 and CDR2 from the germline V gene are MDHEN and SYDVKM. CDR3 size: 17 residues. Trimming removed 5 bases at V and 3 bases at J, with 20 bases between. DNA of the CDR3: TGTGCCAGCAGTACATCATGGCAGCAGGACTACTACAATGAGCAGTTCTTC. Its translation: CASSTSWQQDYYNEQFF.

DNA for the CDR3: TGTGCCAGCACTCTAGCGGGAGGGCTGAGGCCCGGGGAGCTGTTTTTT. Protein: CASTLAGGLRPGELFF. V usage is TRBV7-9 and J usage is TRBJ2-2; 12 bases are a match to TRBD2. Germline loops: CDR1 SEHNR, CDR2 FQNEAQ (reference sequence). With 7 bases clipped from V and 6 bases from J, the junction kept 9 bases outside the gene matches. The CDR3 sequence is 16 residues long.

This clone turned up a few times. The CDR3 is CASSVENTGELFF. The CDR3 nucleotides read TGTGCCAGCAGCGTAGAAAACACCGGGGAGCTGTTTTTT. The chain combines TRBV9 with TRBJ2-2; D remains ambiguous. V gave up 0 bases and J gave up 2 bases, with 2 bases separating them. The CDR3 is 13 amino acids. CDR1 and CDR2 (germline): SGDLS, YYNGEE.

This sequence joins TRBV5-4 and TRBJ2-7; no reliable D call. V was shortened by 0 bases and J by 2 bases, with 12 bases between the two germline ends. The CDR3 is made up of 15 amino acids. Germline CDR1 and CDR2: SGHNT and YYREEE (reference sequence). The CDR3 DNA follows: TGTGCCAGCAGCTTGGATGGCCGGCCCCCCTACGAGCAGTACTTC. Translating gives CASSLDGRPPYEQYF.

J is TRBJ2-7 and V is TRBV27; D gene ambiguous. The length of the CDR3 is 15 residues. Germline loops: CDR1 MNHEY, CDR2 SMNVEV (reference sequence). Trimming pared 1 base from V and 4 bases from J, leaving 14 bases between. CDR3 sequence reads: CASSLFPPGSYEQYF. CDR3 nucleotides: TGTGCCAGCAGTTTATTTCCCCCGGGCAGTTACGAGCAGTACTTC.

This clone is medium-sized in the sample. J is TRBJ2-5 and V is TRBV6-5; D may match TRBD1 or TRBD2 (5 bases each). Germline V CDR1 and CDR2: MNHEY, SVGAGI. The germline V and J ends were trimmed by 6 bases and 4 bases, with 15 bases remaining between them. This CDR3 has 14 amino acids. The CDR3 DNA is TGTGCCAGCAGCCTAACGGGACGCCGAGAGACCCAGTACTTC. The encoded protein is CASSLTGRRETQYF.

The chain joins TRBV5-4 to TRBJ2-3, with D possibly matching TRBD1 (6 bases). The V and J ends lost 4 bases and 0 bases respectively, with 15 bases between them. Per germline, CDR1 SGHNT and CDR2 YYREEE (reference sequence). This CDR3 is 16 amino acids long. The CDR3: CASSRTGRTSTDTQYF. The DNA of the CDR3 is TGTGCCAGCAGCCGCACAGGGAGAACTAGCACAGATACGCAGTATTTT.

The CDR3 DNA is TGTGCCAGTAGCTCCCCCCGGGGAACTATGAACACTGAAGCTTTCTTT. This gives the protein CASSSPRGTMNTEAFF. The J gene is TRBJ1-1, the V gene TRBV19; D is unresolved. V dropped 6 bases and J dropped 0 bases, with 17 bases sitting between them. This CDR3 has 16 amino acids. Germline V lookup: CDR1 LNHDA, CDR2 SQIVND (reference sequence).